The 8 T cell receptor beta chains below come from one sample, sequenced in a study of CD4 T cells in relation to SARS-CoV-2 and coronaviruses. Sequencing was performed with immunoSEQ multiplex PCR; in TCRdb, only in-frame clones are kept and a portion is missing. The sample includes 9,500 to 15,000 clones, 69% seen only once; the top ten take over 6.5%. The unexposed donors gave CD4+ T cells in about 2010-2019, prior to COVID-19. CD4+ T cells were isolated from the cells after 10 days of culture. No antigen has been identified for these receptors. Material: CD4+ T cells from PBMCs, cultured in vitro. These receptors came from a human donor in good health.

This rearrangement joins TRBV29-1 to TRBJ1-1, with D possibly TRBD1 on 6 matching bases. Germline assignment: CDR1 SQVTM and CDR2 ANQGSEA. This CDR3 is built from 13 residues. V was pared by 7 bases and J by 4 bases, with 16 bases between. The CDR3 loop reads CSAHRVGGTEAFF. The CDR3 region has the DNA TGCAGCGCACACAGGGTCGGTGGCACTGAAGCTTTCTTT.

The chain is built from TRBV28 and TRBJ2-1, with TRBD2 identical over 12 bases. The CDR3 is 17 residues long. J was trimmed by 10 bases and V by 4 bases; bases with no gene match: 14. Germline V gene lookup returns CDR1 MDHEN and CDR2 SYDVKM. CDR3 amino acids: CASSSWTSGTGPGEQFF. Here the CDR3 DNA reads TGTGCCAGCAGTTCCTGGACTAGCGGGACTGGGCCCGGAGAGCAGTTCTTC.

The DNA of the CDR3 is TGTGCCAGCGACAGGTCCGGTAAGACTGAAGCTTTCTTT. Its translation is CASDRSGKTEAFF. The chain recombines TRBV30 with TRBJ1-1; possibly TRBD1 for D (6 bases). Trimming removed 8 bases at V and 5 bases at J, with 18 bases between. Germline V gene sequence: CDR1 GTSNPN, CDR2 SVGIG (reference sequence). This CDR3 has 13 amino acids.

This chain links TRBV4-1 with TRBJ1-1; possibly TRBD1 for D (6 bases). Germline CDR1 and CDR2: MGHRA and YSYEKL. CDR3 size: 16 residues. V shed 0 bases and J shed 3 bases, with 14 bases lying between them. The CDR3 spells CASSQDPGQRDTEAFF. The CDR3 region has the DNA TGCGCCAGCAGCCAAGATCCGGGACAAAGGGACACTGAAGCTTTCTTT.

This clone has just a few counts. This chain connects TRBV10-3 to TRBJ1-1, with D perhaps matching TRBD1 (5 bases). Looked up from germline, CDR1 is ENHRY and CDR2 is SYGVKD. The CDR3 sequence is 12 residues long. V dropped 2 bases and J dropped 8 bases, with 9 bases sitting between them. The CDR3: CAISELGPEAFF. DNA of the CDR3: TGTGCCATCAGTGAGCTGGGGCCCGAAGCTTTCTTT.

The chain carries TRBV5-1 and TRBJ2-7; 7 bases fit TRBD1. The V gene's germline CDR1 is SGHRS and CDR2 YFSETQ. This CDR3 comprises 15 residues. V was pared by 4 bases and J by 2 bases, with 9 bases of the junction left unmatched. CDR3 DNA sequence: TGCGCCAGCAGCACCGGACAGGAAGGAACCTACGAGCAGTACTTC. Its translation is CASSTGQEGTYEQYF.

V and J are TRBV6-6 and TRBJ1-4, with 10 positions matching TRBD1. Per germline, CDR1 MNHNY and CDR2 SVGAGI (reference sequence). The CDR3 has 16 residues. The junction had 4 bases not matched to a gene; V was cut back by 5 bases and J by 1 base. CDR3 in amino acids: CASSRDRGRTNEKLFF. CDR3 nucleotide sequence: TGTGCCAGCAGTCGAGACAGGGGGCGAACTAATGAAAAACTGTTTTTT.

The V and J genes are TRBV28 and TRBJ2-5; D possibly corresponds to TRBD2 (5 bases). Trimming pared 5 bases from V and 5 bases from J, leaving 18 bases between. CDR3 length equals 15 residues. Germline assignment: CDR1 MDHEN and CDR2 SYDVKM. The CDR3 reads CASSDPPGLKETQYF. The DNA for the CDR3 is TGTGCCAGCAGTGACCCTCCAGGACTCAAGGAGACCCAGTACTTC.